This TCR beta chain stems from a study of blood T cells in healthy people across ages. Study-level results: Fewer expanded clones and more diversity marked long-lived versus aged donors.

Then a second PCR, running roughly 7 to 11 cycles, was carried out with a sample-barcoded 5' primer and a J-beta primer mix. TCRdb called the 5' RACE reads again in MiXCR, with one record for every CDR3 protein. The table shows under 750,000 distinct CDR3 sequences, with roughly 43% occurring only once. Comment on this clonotype: Antigen: not known.

Trimming removed 4 bases from V and 1 base from J, with 13 bases in between. Germline V gene lookup returns CDR1 SGDLS and CDR2 YYNGEE. The CDR3 spans 15 residues. What was sequenced was blood. The TCR originated in a man at least 80 years old in good health. The genes are TRBV9 and TRBJ2-3; a weak D match, TRBD2 (6 bases). The CDR3 is CASSRGGGGTDTQYF. DNA for the CDR3: TGTGCCAGCAGCAGGGGAGGCGGGGGCACAGATACGCAGTATTTT.